This TCR beta chain was retrieved from a study of post-analysis software for immune sequencing data. Researchers reported that TCR beta cDNA libraries carried unique molecular identifiers. Each CDR3 protein gets one entry after TCRdb re-called the PCR reads with MiXCR. The data show some 690,000 distinct CDR3 sequences, 30% seen once. This clonotype was detected only a few times. Sequencing was done on a sample of blood. This clonotype originated in a girl between 5 and 17 years old with multiple sclerosis.

The CDR3 sequence: CASSWPGPADTQYF. CDR3 in DNA: TGTGCCAGCAGTTGGCCCGGGCCGGCGGATACGCAGTATTTT. The chain joins TRBV28 to TRBJ2-3; unclear D gene. CDR3 length: 14 residues. The ends were cut back, 4 bases at V and 6 bases at J, with 14 bases in the middle. CDR1 and CDR2 from the germline V gene are MDHEN and SYDVKM.